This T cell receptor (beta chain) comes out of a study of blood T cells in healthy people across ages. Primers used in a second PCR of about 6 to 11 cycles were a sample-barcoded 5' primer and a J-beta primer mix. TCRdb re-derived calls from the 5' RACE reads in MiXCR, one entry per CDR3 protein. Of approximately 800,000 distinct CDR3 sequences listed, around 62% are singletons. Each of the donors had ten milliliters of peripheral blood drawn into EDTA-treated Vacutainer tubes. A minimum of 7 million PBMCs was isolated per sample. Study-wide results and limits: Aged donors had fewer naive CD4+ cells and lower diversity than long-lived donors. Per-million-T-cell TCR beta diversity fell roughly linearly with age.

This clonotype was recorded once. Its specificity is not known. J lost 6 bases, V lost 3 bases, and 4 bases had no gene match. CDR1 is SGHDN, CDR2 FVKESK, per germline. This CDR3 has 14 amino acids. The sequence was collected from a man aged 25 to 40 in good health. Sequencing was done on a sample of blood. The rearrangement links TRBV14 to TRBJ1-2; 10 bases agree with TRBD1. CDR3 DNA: TGTGCCAGCAGCCAGGGACAGGGGATCGATGGCTACACCTTC. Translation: CASSQGQGIDGYTF. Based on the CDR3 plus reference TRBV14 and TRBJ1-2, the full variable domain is EAGVTQFPSHSVIEKGQTVTLRCDPISGHDNLYWYRRVMGKEIKFLLHFVKESKQDESGMPNNRFLAERTGGTYSTLKVQPAELEDSGVYFCASSQGQGIDGYTFGSGTRLTVV.